This T cell receptor (beta chain) was profiled in a study of T cells after yellow fever vaccination. At the level of the study: Any fraction with a low cell number was prepared using SMART-Seq v4 Ultra Low Input.

This clonotype was counted at least ten times. The antigen remains undetermined. TCRdb ran MiXCR on the 5' RACE reads and lists one entry per CDR3 protein. This table has approximately 120,000 distinct CDR3 sequences, roughly 6.7% appearing once. Study-wide results and limits: Highly abundant clonotypes carried over from the bulk population could end up in FACS-sorted repertoires as contaminants.

With 0 bases removed from V and 3 bases from J, the gap between germline ends came to 3 bases. This CDR3 comprises 12 residues. The germline CDR1 and CDR2 sequences are SGHRS and YFSETQ. Material: CD4+ T cells sorted from PBMCs, obtained more than 8 days after the first yellow fever vaccination. The TCR sequence derives from a man younger than 35 who received the YFV17D yellow fever vaccine. The V call is TRBV5-1, the J call TRBJ2-5; D not certain. The CDR3 here is CASSLGEETQYF. The CDR3 region has the DNA TGCGCCAGCAGCTTGGGGGAAGAGACCCAGTACTTC. Combining the CDR3 with reference TRBV5-1 and TRBJ2-5 gives the whole variable domain KAGVTQTPRYLIKTRGQQVTLSCSPISGHRSVSWYQQTPGQGLQFLFEYFSETQRNKGNFPGRFSGRQFSNSRSEMNVSTLELGDSALYLCASSLGEETQYFGPGTRLLVL.